This TCR beta chain was sequenced during a study of control samples from healthy donors and cancer patients. CDR3 length equals 13 residues. From germline, CDR1 is SQVTM and CDR2 ANQGSEA. Trimming pared 6 bases from V and 3 bases from J, leaving 14 bases between. Profiled with immunoSEQ multiplex PCR; TCRdb holds only in-frame clones, not every one. Here the sample spans some 150,000 clones, roughly nine tenths being singletons. The receptor was isolated from a man between 18 and 29 years old in good health. Sequenced material: blood. This chain connects TRBV29-1 to TRBJ1-1; D may be TRBD1 (5 bases). DNA for the CDR3: TGCAGCGTGATAGGGGTGAAGGACACTGAAGCTTTCTTT. Its translation is CSVIGVKDTEAFF.